Presented here are 26 T cell receptor beta chains from one specimen sequenced in a study of cytomegalovirus exposure and HLA in healthy donors. PCR used 60 Vbeta primers and 13 Jbeta primers. Clones were sequenced by immunoSEQ multiplex PCR, and TCRdb holds only the in-frame ones, with some missing. The sample records around 200,000 clones, approximately 78% being singletons. Sequencing input: PBMCs. The receptors were gathered from a woman between 18 and 29 years old in good health and CMV-seronegative.

This chain connects TRBV6-1 to TRBJ2-7; 9 positions agree with TRBD2. Trimming removed 4 bases from V and 4 bases from J; junction bases left unmatched: 8. The germline V gene encodes CDR1 MNHNS and CDR2 SASEGT. The CDR3 consists of 15 residues. CDR3 in amino acids: CASSVGRGGSYEQYF. The CDR3 DNA sequence: TGTGCCAGCAGTGTGGGGCGGGGGGGCTCTTACGAGCAGTACTTC.

The V and J genes are TRBV6-5 and TRBJ2-7; 7 bases line up with TRBD2. Germline V CDR1 and CDR2: MNHEY, SVGAGI. V dropped 6 bases and J dropped 2; count of bases not matched to a gene: 1. This CDR3 comprises 12 residues. The CDR3 loop reads CASRGGAYEQYF. In DNA form, the CDR3 reads TGTGCCAGCAGGGGGGGGGCCTACGAGCAGTACTTC.

This sequence joins TRBV6-5 and TRBJ1-5; D is undetermined. Germline CDR1 and CDR2: MNHEY and SVGAGI. CDR3 size: 15 residues. V dropped 2 bases and J dropped 0 bases, with 8 bases sitting between them. CDR3 sequence (DNA): TGTGCCAGCAGTTACGGGCACGGTAGCAATCAGCCCCAGCATTTT. Translation: CASSYGHGSNQPQHF.

V is TRBV10-3 and J is TRBJ2-5; 9 bases line up with TRBD2. The ends lost 2 bases at V and 5 bases at J; junction bases unmatched: 6. The CDR3 runs 15 residues. The germline V gene encodes CDR1 ENHRY and CDR2 SYGVKD. The CDR3 DNA reads TGTGCCATCAGTGAGCGGGTGCTAGCGGGGGAGACCCAGTACTTC. Amino acid sequence: CAISERVLAGETQYF.

The J gene is TRBJ2-3, the V gene TRBV6-5; tentatively, D is TRBD2 (6 bases). The germline V gene has CDR1 MNHEY and CDR2 SVGAGI. This CDR3 region has 14 residues. Deletions cut 7 bases from V and 0 bases from J, with 11 bases between. The CDR3 DNA reads as TGTGCCAGCACCGGACTACGGAGCACAGATACGCAGTATTTT. Translation: CASTGLRSTDTQYF.

This CDR3 reads CASSLGTGGYEQYF. CDR3 nucleotide sequence: TGTGCCAGCAGTTTAGGCACAGGGGGGTACGAGCAGTACTTC. J is TRBJ2-7 and V is TRBV28; 8 bases line up with TRBD1. The CDR3 has 14 amino acids. The germline CDR1 and CDR2 sequences are MDHEN and SYDVKM. With 2 bases clipped from V and 4 bases from J, the junction kept 4 bases outside the gene matches. The complete variable domain, with remaining parts taken from reference TRBV28 and TRBJ2-7, reads DVKVTQSSRYLVKRTGEKVFLECVQDMDHENMFWYRQDPGLGLRLIYFSYDVKMKEKGDIPEGYSVSREKKERFSLILESASTNQTSMYLCASSLGTGGYEQYFGPGTRLTVT.

The genes are TRBV6-1 and TRBJ2-3, with D unresolved. V was pared by 4 bases and J by 4 bases, with 6 bases between. CDR3 length: 12 residues. Germline V gene data show CDR1 as MNHNS and CDR2 as SASEGT. The CDR3 sequence is CASSVVSDTQYF. The CDR3 DNA is TGTGCCAGCAGTGTAGTGTCAGATACGCAGTATTTT.

This chain links TRBV28 with TRBJ2-1; 11 positions match TRBD2. V lost 5 bases and J lost 2; bases outside the gene matches: 5. This CDR3 contains 16 residues. CDR1 is MDHEN, CDR2 SYDVKM, per germline. The CDR3 DNA follows: TGTGCCAGCAGTCCCAATAGCGGGAGGGCCTACAATGAGCAGTTCTTC. It is translated as CASSPNSGRAYNEQFF. The complete variable domain, with remaining parts taken from reference TRBV28 and TRBJ2-1, reads DVKVTQSSRYLVKRTGEKVFLECVQDMDHENMFWYRQDPGLGLRLIYFSYDVKMKEKGDIPEGYSVSREKKERFSLILESASTNQTSMYLCASSPNSGRAYNEQFFGPGTRLTVL.

V is TRBV19 and J is TRBJ1-1, with a tentative D call TRBD1 (5 bases). With 3 bases removed from V and 0 bases from J, the gap between germline ends came to 14 bases. This CDR3 has 16 amino acids. CDR1 is LNHDA and CDR2 is SQIVND in the germline V gene (reference sequence). CDR3 protein: CASSIGGSLLNTEAFF. DNA for the CDR3: TGTGCCAGTAGTATCGGGGGTTCACTCCTGAACACTGAAGCTTTCTTT.

V and J are TRBV4-2 and TRBJ2-7; D ambiguous. Germline CDR1 and CDR2: LGHNA and YNFKEQ. This CDR3 is built from 16 residues. Trimming shortened V by 0 bases and J by 3 bases, and 15 bases separated the two germline ends. The CDR3 loop reads CASSQDRSGGYYEQYF. In nucleotides, the CDR3 is TGTGCCAGCAGCCAAGATAGGAGTGGCGGATACTACGAGCAGTACTTC.

This clone has only one observation. V usage is TRBV7-2 and J usage is TRBJ2-6; 9 nucleotides agree with TRBD1. Germline V gives CDR1 SGHTA, CDR2 FQGNSA. The CDR3 loop spans 18 amino acids. V gave up 4 bases and J gave up 0 bases; unmatched junction bases: 7. CDR3 sequence (DNA): TGTGCCAGCAGCTCAGCGGGACAGGGAAGCTCTGGGGCCAACGTCCTGACTTTC. Protein sequence: CASSSAGQGSSGANVLTF.

The chain has TRBV27 and TRBJ1-2; tentatively, D is TRBD1 (6 bases). The CDR3 has 13 residues. Germline CDR1 is MNHEY and CDR2 is SMNVEV (reference sequence). V lost 2 bases and J 6 bases, leaving 10 bases between the germline ends. The CDR3 region is CASSLNRENGYTF. The CDR3 nucleotides are TGTGCCAGCAGTTTAAACAGGGAGAATGGCTACACCTTC.

This clone was recorded a few times. V is TRBV2 and J is TRBJ2-5, with D tentatively TRBD2 (5 bases). CDR1 SNHLY and CDR2 FYNNEI come from the germline V gene. Trimming removed 10 bases at V and 0 bases at J, with 18 bases between. The CDR3 is made up of 15 amino acids. The CDR3 loop is CAIRRLKGYQETQYF. In DNA form, the CDR3 reads TGTGCCATCCGGAGGCTTAAGGGCTACCAAGAGACCCAGTACTTC.

The rearrangement joins TRBV10-3 to TRBJ1-2; D gene uncertain. The V gene's germline CDR1 is ENHRY and CDR2 SYGVKD. Between the trimmed V and J ends, which lost 2 bases and 2 bases, there was a span of 9 bases. The CDR3 contains 14 residues. The CDR3 bases are TGTGCCATCAGTGAGCCAGACACGAACTATGGCTACACCTTC. Its protein is CAISEPDTNYGYTF.

This chain connects TRBV28 to TRBJ1-4; tentatively, D is TRBD1 (5 bases). CDR3 length: 14 residues. Between the trimmed V and J ends, which lost 4 bases and 5 bases, there was a span of 11 bases. Germline loops: CDR1 MDHEN, CDR2 SYDVKM. The CDR3 spells CASSSWGVNEKLFF. For the CDR3, the DNA is TGTGCCAGCAGTTCGTGGGGGGTAAATGAAAAACTGTTTTTT.

This clone was seen a single time. The J gene is TRBJ2-1, the V gene TRBV19, with 11 bases that match TRBD2. Germline lookup yields CDR1 LNHDA and CDR2 SQIVND (reference sequence). J gave up 3 bases and V 1 base, and 5 bases lay outside the gene matches. The CDR3 is 17 residues long. The CDR3 DNA reads TGTGCCAGTAGTATAGGGTCCGGGACTAGCGGCTACAATGAGCAGTTCTTC. Translated, it gives CASSIGSGTSGYNEQFF.

The CDR3 DNA reads TGTGCCTGGAGGCTAAGCGGGAGCACAGATACGCAGTATTTT. Translating gives CAWRLSGSTDTQYF. This chain joins TRBV30 and TRBJ2-3; TRBD2 is a possible D gene (6 bases). Trimming left V 3 bases short and J 0 bases short, with 10 bases between. CDR3 length: 14 residues. The germline CDR1 and CDR2 sequences are GTSNPN and SVGIG (reference sequence).

The V and J genes are TRBV5-1 and TRBJ2-1, with TRBD2 identical over 13 bases. The V and J ends lost 0 bases and 10 bases, in that order; junction bases with no gene match: 4. Germline V lookup: CDR1 SGHRS, CDR2 YFSETQ. This CDR3 region has 15 residues. CDR3 bases: TGCGCCAGCAGCTTGGTGGGGACTAGCGGGATGGAGCAGTTCTTC. This codes for CASSLVGTSGMEQFF.

The V call is TRBV25-1, the J call TRBJ2-5, with TRBD2 identical over 8 bases. V lost 4 bases and J lost 5; bases outside the gene matches: 9. Germline V gene data show CDR1 as MGHDK and CDR2 as SYGVNS. This CDR3 region has 15 residues. In DNA, the CDR3 is TGTGCCAGCAGTGGGTGGACTAGCCTAATGGAGACCCAGTACTTC. Protein product: CASSGWTSLMETQYF.

The chain uses TRBV19 and TRBJ2-5; TRBD2 is a possible D gene (6 bases). V dropped 7 bases and J dropped 5 bases, with 17 bases sitting between them. Germline CDR1 and CDR2: LNHDA and SQIVND (reference sequence). This CDR3 comprises 14 residues. CDR3 in DNA: TGTGCCAGTAACTGGGGAGGCTCTGGGGAGACCCAGTACTTC. Protein: CASNWGGSGETQYF.

The chain employs TRBV7-2 and TRBJ2-7; the match to TRBD2 covers 10 bases. V lost 5 bases to trimming and J lost 5 bases; unmatched junction nucleotides: 9. CDR1 SGHTA and CDR2 FQGNSA come from the germline V gene. This CDR3 has 15 amino acids. The CDR3 coding sequence is TGTGCCAGCAGCCTAGTCTCGGGACTAGCGAACGAGCAGTACTTC. Protein product: CASSLVSGLANEQYF. Variable domain in full (rest from reference TRBV7-2 and TRBJ2-7): GAGVSQSPSNKVTEKGKDVELRCDPISGHTALYWYRQSLGQGLEFLIYFQGNSAPDKSGLPSDRFSAERTGGSVSTLTIQRTQQEDSAVYLCASSLVSGLANEQYFGPGTRLTVT.

The rearrangement joins TRBV11-2 to TRBJ2-5; 9 bases map to TRBD1. The CDR3 extends over 13 amino acids. The V gene's germline CDR1 is SGHAT and CDR2 FQNNGV. J was trimmed by 4 bases and V by 5 bases; bases with no gene match: 2. The CDR3 region is CASSEGQGETQYF. The CDR3 nucleotides are TGTGCCAGCAGCGAGGGACAGGGAGAGACCCAGTACTTC.

The V gene is TRBV27, the J gene TRBJ1-2; 12 bases align to TRBD1. Trimming at V came to 5 bases and at J to 5 bases, leaving 6 bases not matched to a gene. The length of the CDR3 is 15 residues. Germline CDR1 and CDR2: MNHEY and SMNVEV (reference sequence). CDR3 sequence: CASSPGQGAFYGYTF. CDR3 DNA sequence: TGTGCCAGCAGTCCGGGACAGGGGGCATTTTATGGCTACACCTTC.

The CDR3 loop reads CASSLAGGPNNEQFF. The DNA for the CDR3 is TGTGCCAGCAGCCTAGCGGGAGGGCCGAACAATGAGCAGTTCTTC. The V and J genes are TRBV5-4 and TRBJ2-1; TRBD2 matches at 12 bases. This CDR3 contains 15 residues. Losses at the gene ends were 4 bases for V and 5 bases for J; bases not matched to a gene: 4. CDR1 and CDR2 from the germline V gene are SGHNT and YYREEE (reference sequence).

The chain couples TRBV10-1 to TRBJ2-7, with D possibly being TRBD1 (6 bases). The germline V and J ends were trimmed by 2 bases and 3 bases, with 17 bases remaining between them. The CDR3 contains 16 residues. Germline V gene lookup returns CDR1 WNHNN and CDR2 SYGVQD (reference sequence). The CDR3 region has the DNA TGCGCCAGCAGTGAGGACCAGCCGTCAGGGGTCTACGAGCAGTACTTC. Its protein product is CASSEDQPSGVYEQYF.

This clone showed up just once. V usage is TRBV6-5 and J usage is TRBJ2-1; tentatively, D is TRBD1 (5 bases). Trimming cost V 2 bases and J 0 bases, with 8 bases left between them. Germline loops: CDR1 MNHEY, CDR2 SVGAGI. This CDR3 region has 15 residues. The CDR3 sequence: CASSYTGNSYNEQFF. Here the CDR3 DNA reads TGTGCCAGCAGTTACACAGGAAACTCCTACAATGAGCAGTTCTTC.